What follows are 30 T cell receptor beta chains derived from one specimen sequenced in a study of vaccination and CD4 T cells after COVID-19. The Oncomine TCR Beta short-read assay was applied to DNA of cultured CD4+ T cells. MiXCR was run by TCRdb on the PCR reads, yielding one entry per CDR3 protein. In the table there are 13,000 or so distinct CDR3 sequences, roughly 46% of which are singletons. The treatment is: approximately nine-day PBMC culture with coronavirus spike peptide pools or control peptides (ViraFEST assay). Their recognized antigens are unknown. This material consisted of CD4+ T cells from blood, cultured in vitro, taken after SARS-CoV-2 vaccination. All receptors come from a human donor who had recovered from COVID-19.

The rearrangement links TRBV6-1 to TRBJ1-2; 10 nucleotides align to TRBD1. Trimming took 4 bases from V and 7 from J; bases not matched to a gene: 3. The germline V gene encodes CDR1 MNHNS and CDR2 SASEGT. CDR3 length: 13 amino acids. CDR3 DNA sequence: TGTGCCAGCAGTGGACAGGGGGCCGGTGGCTACACCTTC. The encoded protein is CASSGQGAGGYTF.

This clonotype was seen a single time. The chain uses TRBV5-1 and TRBJ2-7, with TRBD1 matching over 8 bases. V trimming: 2 bases; J trimming: 7 bases; junction bases outside the gene matches: 11. CDR3 size: 15 residues. Per the germline V gene, CDR1 is SGHRS and CDR2 is YFSETQ. The CDR3 here is CASSFSGQVPGEQYF. CDR3 DNA sequence: TGCGCCAGCAGCTTTTCGGGACAGGTTCCTGGGGAGCAGTACTTC.

The V gene is TRBV11-2, the J gene TRBJ1-6; unclear D gene. CDR1 SGHAT and CDR2 FQNNGV come from the germline V gene. The CDR3 has 14 amino acids. Trimming removed 6 bases from V and 13 bases from J, with 19 bases in between. CDR3 sequence reads: CASRNNSALSPLHF. Here the CDR3 DNA reads TGTGCCAGCAGGAACAACTCAGCCCTCTCGCCCCTCCACTTT.

This clonotype occurred a few times. This chain uses TRBV23-1 with TRBJ1-1, with TRBD1 as a possible D gene (5 bases). TRBV23-1 belongs to the ORF category, with a function that is uncertain. The CDR3 is 15 residues long. V lost 1 base and J 3 bases, leaving 12 bases between the germline ends. The CDR3 DNA is TGCGCCAGCAGTCAATTCGCAGGGCAGGACACTGAAGCTTTCTTT. Its protein product is CASSQFAGQDTEAFF.

The chain carries TRBV5-1 and TRBJ1-1, with 7 bases identical to TRBD1. This CDR3 is 15 amino acids long. Germline assignment: CDR1 SGHRS and CDR2 YFSETQ. V was pared by 2 bases and J by 1 base, with 5 bases of the junction left unmatched. CDR3 coding DNA: TGCGCCAGCAGCTTCCAGGGGGGCCCGAACACTGAAGCTTTCTTT. Its translation is CASSFQGGPNTEAFF.

The CDR3: CSATPTSYEQYF. CDR3 bases: TGCAGTGCTACCCCAACTAGCTACGAGCAGTACTTC. The chain carries TRBV20-1 and TRBJ2-7; a weak D match, TRBD2 (5 bases). The CDR3 is made up of 12 amino acids. Trimming removed 4 bases from V and 3 bases from J, with 10 bases in between. Per germline, CDR1 DFQATT and CDR2 SNEGSKA (reference sequence).

This rearrangement joins TRBV7-8 to TRBJ1-6, with TRBD1 matching 8 bases. J gave up 9 bases and V 3 bases, and 4 bases lay outside the gene matches. The CDR3 is 14 residues long. Germline V CDR1 and CDR2: SGHVS, FQNEAQ. The CDR3 DNA is TGTGCCAGCAGCTTGATCGGACAGGGTTCACCCCTCCACTTT. This translates into CASSLIGQGSPLHF.

DNA of the CDR3: TGTGCCACCAGCAGAGATAAAAGTCGGAGAGATACGCAGTATTTT. This codes for CATSRDKSRRDTQYF. The V gene is TRBV15, the J gene TRBJ2-3; no firm D call. Between the trimmed V and J ends, which lost 0 bases and 5 bases, there was a span of 12 bases. The CDR3 is 15 residues long. Germline CDR1 and CDR2: LNHNV and YYDKDF (reference sequence).

Concerning this clonotype: The junction departs from germline at one end; a sequencing error may be responsible. V is TRBV6-2 or TRBV6-3 and J is TRBJ2-3; 10 nucleotides match TRBD2. This CDR3 comprises 15 residues. The V gene's germline CDR1 is MNHEY and CDR2 SVGEGT. The chain's CDR3 is CASSYSLAGADTQCF. The DNA of the CDR3 is TGTGCCAGCAGTTACTCGCTAGCGGGAGCAGATACGCAGTGTTTT.

The rearrangement joins TRBV27 to TRBJ1-6; 10 bases agree with TRBD1. This CDR3 region has 15 residues. Germline loops: CDR1 MNHEY, CDR2 SMNVEV (reference sequence). J lost 10 bases, V lost 5 bases, and 8 bases had no gene match. CDR3 residues: CASSQDRGLLSPLHF. For the CDR3, the DNA is TGTGCCAGCAGTCAAGACAGGGGGCTTTTATCACCCCTCCACTTT.

In its sample, this clonotype was seen a few times. The rearrangement links TRBV12-3 or TRBV12-4 to TRBJ2-1, with TRBD2 matching 14 bases. The CDR3 loop spans 15 amino acids. The V gene end was trimmed by 4 bases and the J gene end by 10 bases; junction bases not matched to a gene: 6. The CDR3 DNA sequence: TGTGCCAGCAGTTGGGGACTAGCGGGAGCAGGGGAGCAGTTCTTC. Translating it yields CASSWGLAGAGEQFF.

The chain joins TRBV20-1 to TRBJ1-4; TRBD1 aligns across 7 bases. The CDR3 covers 14 residues. CDR1 DFQATT and CDR2 SNEGSKA come from the germline V gene (reference sequence). J gave up 3 bases and V 5 bases, and 6 bases lay outside the gene matches. The CDR3 reads CSARTGEANEKLFF. The CDR3 DNA reads as TGCAGTGCTCGAACAGGGGAGGCTAATGAAAAACTGTTTTTT.

The gene calls are TRBV6-5 and TRBJ2-7; D tentatively fits TRBD1 or TRBD2 (5 bases each). CDR1 and CDR2 from the germline V gene are MNHEY and SVGAGI. Trimming stripped 3 bases from V and 6 bases from J, with 12 bases between. This CDR3 spans 13 amino acids. CDR3 nucleotide sequence: TGTGCCAGCAGTTATGTAGCGAGGGGCGAGCAGTACTTC. Its translation: CASSYVARGEQYF.

The table lists this clonotype with a few counts. Here the CDR3 DNA reads TGTGCCAGCAGTTCCCGGGACAGGGGTTACTATGGCTACACCTTC. Translated, it gives CASSSRDRGYYGYTF. The chain carries TRBV27 and TRBJ1-2, with 10 positions matching TRBD1. Germline-derived CDR1 and CDR2 are MNHEY and SMNVEV (reference sequence). V gave up 4 bases and J gave up 3 bases; unmatched junction bases: 5. The CDR3 covers 15 residues.

The chain couples TRBV20-1 to TRBJ1-1; D is undetermined. CDR3 length: 13 amino acids. V lost 3 bases and J lost 6, with 14 bases in between. Germline CDR1 and CDR2: DFQATT and SNEGSKA (reference sequence). DNA of the CDR3: TGCAGTGCTAGTTTTTTGGACGTCCCTGAAGCTTTCTTT. This gives the protein CSASFLDVPEAFF.

This clonotype was observed a few times. The chain employs TRBV7-9 and TRBJ2-1; 8 nucleotides align to TRBD1. The CDR3 covers 17 residues. Trimming at V came to 3 bases and at J to 1 base, leaving 8 bases not matched to a gene. CDR1 and CDR2 from the germline V gene are SEHNR and FQNEAQ (reference sequence). CDR3 nucleotides: TGTGCCAGCAGCTTCCCCCCTGGGACAGGATCCTACAATGAGCAGTTCTTC. This translates into CASSFPPGTGSYNEQFF.

The chain uses TRBV12-5 and TRBJ2-7, with 12 nucleotides matching TRBD2. The CDR3 loop spans 20 amino acids. The germline V gene has CDR1 LGHNT and CDR2 FRNRAP. The V gene end was trimmed by 2 bases and the J gene end by 0 bases; junction bases not matched to a gene: 14. The CDR3, as DNA: TGTGCTAGTGGTTTGACTGGACTAGCGGGACCTACTACCGTCTCCTACGAGCAGTACTTC. Translated: CASGLTGLAGPTTVSYEQYF.

The chain joins TRBV14 to TRBJ2-5, with D unresolved. Trimming shortened V by 0 bases and J by 1 base, and 6 bases separated the two germline ends. CDR1 is SGHDN and CDR2 is FVKESK in the germline V gene. The length of the CDR3 is 14 residues. This CDR3 reads CASSQDGIQETQYF. In nucleotides, the CDR3 is TGTGCCAGCAGCCAAGACGGAATCCAAGAGACCCAGTACTTC.

J is TRBJ1-6 and V is TRBV27; 8 positions agree with TRBD1. The junction had 9 bases not matched to a gene; V was cut back by 4 bases and J by 10 bases. Germline-derived CDR1 and CDR2 are MNHEY and SMNVEV (reference sequence). The CDR3 is 15 residues long. The CDR3 DNA reads TGTGCCAGCAGTTGGGGCCCGGACAGGGAATCACCCCTCCACTTT. Its protein is CASSWGPDRESPLHF.

By frequency in the sample, this clonotype is medium-sized. The chain links TRBV6-1 to TRBJ2-2; D is undetermined. CDR1 is MNHNS and CDR2 is SASEGT in the germline V gene. The V gene lost 8 bases and the J gene lost 7 bases, with 11 bases spanning the gap. The CDR3 is 12 amino acids. The CDR3 DNA reads as TGTGCCAGCGCCCTGAGAGGCGGGGAGCTGTTTTTT. Translating gives CASALRGGELFF.

By sample share, this clonotype is medium-sized (0.01 to 0.1%). The chain uses TRBV20-1 and TRBJ2-3; D perhaps matches TRBD2 (6 bases). With 6 bases removed from V and 2 bases from J, the gap between germline ends came to 15 bases. In germline, CDR1 is DFQATT, CDR2 SNEGSKA (reference sequence). The CDR3 length is 14 residues. The CDR3 spells CSALPGLDTDTQYF. CDR3 in DNA: TGCAGTGCCCTACCGGGACTGGACACAGATACGCAGTATTTT.

This chain's CDR3 is CSAKENPRGNEKLFF. In DNA, the CDR3 is TGCAGTGCCAAAGAGAACCCCAGGGGGAATGAAAAACTGTTTTTT. The chain has TRBV20-1 and TRBJ1-4, with 7 positions matching TRBD1. Per the germline V gene, CDR1 is DFQATT and CDR2 is SNEGSKA (reference sequence). Trimming removed 6 bases from V and 5 bases from J; junction bases left unmatched: 12. This CDR3 is 15 amino acids long.

This clonotype showed up just once. The genes are TRBV19 and TRBJ2-3; 9 bases map to TRBD2. The length of the CDR3 is 15 residues. V lost 3 bases to trimming and J lost 4 bases; unmatched junction nucleotides: 5. The germline CDR1 and CDR2 sequences are LNHDA and SQIVND (reference sequence). CDR3 DNA sequence: TGTGCCAGTAGTATCCTAGCGGGACCCCCAGATACGCAGTATTTT. This codes for CASSILAGPPDTQYF. Full variable domain (remainder filled in from reference TRBV19 and TRBJ2-3): DGGITQSPKYLFRKEGQNVTLSCEQNLNHDAMYWYRQDPGQGLRLIYYSQIVNDFQKGDIAEGYSVSREKKESFPLTVTSAQKNPTAFYLCASSILAGPPDTQYFGPGTRLTVL.

The gene calls are TRBV5-4 and TRBJ2-3, with 7 bases fitting TRBD1. CDR1 is SGHNT, CDR2 YYREEE, per germline (reference sequence). This CDR3 comprises 15 residues. V gave up 1 base and J gave up 5 bases; unmatched junction bases: 7. For the CDR3, the DNA is TGTGCCAGCAGCTTGTCACGACAGGGTGGAGATACGCAGTATTTT. Translation: CASSLSRQGGDTQYF.

CDR3 amino acids: CASSLTGPNSPLHF. The CDR3 bases are TGTGCCAGCAGCTTGACAGGGCCTAATTCACCCCTCCACTTT. The rearrangement links TRBV7-3 to TRBJ1-6; TRBD1 aligns across 7 bases. Losses at the gene ends were 3 bases for V and 6 bases for J; bases not matched to a gene: 2. This CDR3 is 14 amino acids long. Germline V gives CDR1 SGHTA, CDR2 FQGTGA.

The chain is built from TRBV30 and TRBJ1-2, with D hard to call. CDR1 GTSNPN and CDR2 SVGIG come from the germline V gene (reference sequence). The CDR3 contains 14 residues. The V end lost 5 bases, the J end lost 1 base, and 14 bases lay between the germline ends. CDR3 in DNA: TGTGCCTGGGATGGGCGGACGTTTAACTATGGCTACACCTTC. Translation: CAWDGRTFNYGYTF.

The chain uses TRBV30 and TRBJ2-1; D gene ambiguous. The CDR3 has 11 residues. Germline CDR1 GTSNPN, CDR2 SVGIG (reference sequence). The V end lost 5 bases, the J end lost 8 bases, and 10 bases lay between the germline ends. CDR3 amino acids: CAWGPRHEQFF. CDR3 coding DNA: TGTGCCTGGGGACCTCGGCATGAGCAGTTCTTC.

V and J are TRBV30 and TRBJ2-7; no clear D gene. Trimming removed 3 bases at V and 0 bases at J, with 6 bases between. This CDR3 comprises 12 residues. Germline CDR1 GTSNPN, CDR2 SVGIG (reference sequence). CDR3 coding DNA: TGTGCCTGGAGCAGTAGCTCCTACGAGCAGTACTTC. Translation gives CAWSSSSYEQYF.

This rearrangement joins TRBV6-5 to TRBJ1-1; D is perhaps TRBD1 (6 bases). The CDR3 covers 13 residues. V gave up 2 bases and J gave up 5 bases, with 9 bases separating them. Germline V gives CDR1 MNHEY, CDR2 SVGAGI. CDR3 in DNA: TGTGCCAGCAGTTACACAGGGCAGACTGAAGCTTTCTTT. Translation gives CASSYTGQTEAFF.

The chain joins TRBV4-3 to TRBJ2-6, with D possibly matching TRBD1 (6 bases). The CDR3 is made up of 17 amino acids. Trimming cost V 2 bases and J 0 bases, with 11 bases left between them. Germline V gene data show CDR1 as LGHNA and CDR2 as YSLEER. The CDR3 protein is CASSQSGARSGANVLTF. The CDR3 DNA sequence: TGCGCCAGCAGCCAATCAGGGGCCCGCTCTGGGGCCAACGTCCTGACTTTC.